What follows describes a single T cell receptor (beta chain). The antigen is undetermined. This cohort consisted of healthy bone marrow donors. The data originate from a study of cytomegalovirus exposure and HLA in healthy donors. Study findings and constraints: It is likely that the observed cluster of highly shared sequence variants was a sequencing artifact.

PCR employed 60 Vbeta and 13 Jbeta primers. Sequenced by immunoSEQ multiplex PCR; TCRdb stores in-frame clones only, minus some. Of 80,000 to 100,000 clones in the sample, around 80% are singletons; the top ten hold approximately 7.9%. The germline V gene has CDR1 SSHAT and CDR2 FNYEAQ (reference sequence). Unmatched junction bases numbered 11, after V lost 4 bases and J lost 0 bases. The CDR3 is 19 residues long. V and J are TRBV7-7 and TRBJ2-3; TRBD2 matches 12 bases. The TCR sequence derives from a man in his thirties or forties in good health and CMV-seronegative. The source material was PBMCs. Here the CDR3 DNA reads TGTGCCAGCAGCTCAGGACTAGCGGGGCCCTTTTCTAGCACAGATACGCAGTATTTT. Protein product: CASSSGLAGPFSSTDTQYF.